These 28 T cell receptor beta chains came from one sample sequenced in a study of patients and donors after allogeneic stem cell transplantation. TCRdb itself ran the RT-PCR reads through MiXCR, one entry per CDR3 protein. The data contain almost 90,000 distinct CDR3 sequences, approximately 5.2% of them singletons. The sample consisted of blood, either unsorted or a sorted T cell fraction (not recorded which). All receptors derive from a human donor who was either an allogeneic HSCT recipient or a stem cell or donor lymphocyte infusion donor (not recorded which). It is not recorded whose cells these are; they may come from a transplant donor.

CDR3 DNA sequence: TGTGCCAGCAGTTTGGTCAGCCGTAGCACAGATACGCAGTATTTT. Residues: CASSLVSRSTDTQYF. The chain carries TRBV28 and TRBJ2-3; D not certain. V lost 3 bases and J lost 0, with 10 bases in between. There are 15 residues in the CDR3. The V gene's germline CDR1 is MDHEN and CDR2 SYDVKM.

This clonotype was found many times. This chain links TRBV19 with TRBJ2-4; 7 bases match TRBD2. V lost 4 bases to trimming and J lost 12 bases; unmatched junction nucleotides: 18. The germline V gene has CDR1 LNHDA and CDR2 SQIVND (reference sequence). The CDR3 extends over 16 amino acids. The CDR3 is CASSRGLSGGSSGQYF. The DNA for the CDR3 is TGTGCCAGTAGTAGGGGGTTGTCTGGCGGGAGTTCGGGTCAGTACTTC.

The chain has TRBV20-1 and TRBJ1-3; 7 bases align to TRBD1. Germline V gene data show CDR1 as DFQATT and CDR2 as SNEGSKA (reference sequence). The CDR3 is 15 amino acids. Unmatched junction bases numbered 8, after V lost 5 bases and J lost 1 base. The CDR3 DNA reads as TGCAGTGCTTCCGGACAGGAGCCTTCTGGAAACACCATATATTTT. This encodes CSASGQEPSGNTIYF.

The table lists this clonotype with many counts. V gene TRBV20-1 combines with J gene TRBJ2-2, with D maybe TRBD2 (5 bases). Trimming left V 0 bases short and J 4 bases short, with 12 bases between. There are 15 residues in the CDR3. Germline-derived CDR1 and CDR2 are DFQATT and SNEGSKA (reference sequence). The CDR3 here is CSARDPSYATGELFF. The CDR3 DNA reads TGCAGTGCTAGAGATCCTAGCTATGCCACCGGGGAGCTGTTTTTT.

This sequence joins TRBV3-1 and TRBJ1-6; 7 nucleotides align to TRBD1. The V gene's germline CDR1 is LGHDT and CDR2 YNNKEL (reference sequence). The CDR3 runs 17 residues. Trimming cost V 0 bases and J 6 bases; bases outside gene matches: 8. In DNA, the CDR3 is TGTGCCAGCAGCCAAGATTCGGGGGGGACAGCTAATTCACCCCTCCACTTT. Translated, it gives CASSQDSGGTANSPLHF.

This clonotype was recorded a few times. The chain has TRBV3-1 and TRBJ2-7, with D tentatively TRBD1 (6 bases). This CDR3 is built from 12 residues. Trimming stripped 2 bases from V and 5 bases from J, with 7 bases between. CDR1 is LGHDT and CDR2 is YNNKEL in the germline V gene (reference sequence). DNA of the CDR3: TGTGCCAGCAGCCAAACAGGGAACGAGCAGTACTTC. Encoded protein: CASSQTGNEQYF.

This clonotype appeared many times. The V and J genes are TRBV28 and TRBJ2-7, with 7 bases identical to TRBD2. This CDR3 region has 16 residues. The V gene's germline CDR1 is MDHEN and CDR2 SYDVKM. Germline trimming cut 5 bases from V and 1 base from J; bases unmatched to any gene: 11. DNA for the CDR3: TGTGCCAGCAGTCTGGGTGGATCGGGAGGTTCCTACGAGCAGTACTTC. It yields the protein CASSLGGSGGSYEQYF.

This clonotype was observed a handful of times. This chain joins TRBV19 and TRBJ1-2, with 8 bases matching TRBD1. CDR1 is LNHDA, CDR2 SQIVND, per germline (reference sequence). CDR3 size: 17 residues. V trimming: 0 bases; J trimming: 7 bases; junction bases outside the gene matches: 13. The CDR3 DNA reads as TGTGCCAGTAGTATAGATTACCAGGGGGCGCCGGGTGCTGGCTACACCTTC. Its protein product is CASSIDYQGAPGAGYTF.

This clonotype was detected ten times or more. The V call is TRBV20-1, the J call TRBJ2-7; 8 nucleotides line up with TRBD1. This CDR3 is 14 amino acids long. Germline CDR1 is DFQATT and CDR2 is SNEGSKA (reference sequence). V shed 6 bases, J shed 1 base, and the junction held 8 bases outside the gene matches. DNA of the CDR3: TGCAGTGCCTATGGACAGGGAGGATCCTACGAGCAGTACTTC. This translates into CSAYGQGGSYEQYF.

This clonotype showed up many times. The CDR3 reads CASSRYRTGVTTDTQYF. The CDR3 region has the DNA TGCGCCAGCAGCCGGTATCGGACCGGTGTGACCACAGATACGCAGTATTTT. The chain recombines TRBV4-1 with TRBJ2-3; D is ambiguous. V lost 4 bases and J 2 bases, leaving 19 bases between the germline ends. The germline CDR1 and CDR2 sequences are MGHRA and YSYEKL. The CDR3 totals 17 residues.

V usage is TRBV7-2 and J usage is TRBJ2-5; D perhaps matches TRBD2 (5 bases). This CDR3 has 16 amino acids. Germline values: CDR1 SGHTA, CDR2 FQGNSA. Trimming left V 1 base short and J 4 bases short, with 16 bases between. CDR3 DNA: TGTGCCAGCAGCTTAGGTGGAGGTATGGTAGCAGAGACCCAGTACTTC. Amino acid sequence: CASSLGGGMVAETQYF. Full variable domain (remainder filled in from reference TRBV7-2 and TRBJ2-5): GAGVSQSPSNKVTEKGKDVELRCDPISGHTALYWYRQSLGQGLEFLIYFQGNSAPDKSGLPSDRFSAERTGGSVSTLTIQRTQQEDSAVYLCASSLGGGMVAETQYFGPGTRLLVL.

This clonotype appeared many times. V is TRBV28 and J is TRBJ2-7; 7 positions match TRBD2. The germline gives CDR1 MDHEN, CDR2 SYDVKM. The CDR3 consists of 14 residues. J gave up 6 bases and V 3 bases, and 8 bases lay outside the gene matches. Here the CDR3 DNA reads TGTGCCAGCAGTTTGACTAGCCAGAGCTCCGAGCAGTACTTC. It is translated as CASSLTSQSSEQYF.

This clonotype has at least ten counts. The chain couples TRBV2 to TRBJ2-7; D is unclear. The CDR3 contains 11 residues. Per the germline V gene, CDR1 is SNHLY and CDR2 is FYNNEI. Trimming pared 2 bases from V and 9 bases from J, leaving 8 bases between. The CDR3 DNA follows: TGTGCCAGCAGTGAAAGAAGCAGGCAGTACTTC. This translates into CASSERSRQYF.

Ten or more counts support this clonotype. The chain links TRBV29-1 to TRBJ2-1; TRBD2 matches 10 bases. V shed 5 bases and J 2 bases; nucleotides not matched to a gene: 3. Germline V gives CDR1 SQVTM, CDR2 ANQGSEA. The CDR3 is 14 residues long. CDR3 bases: TGCAGCGTTCTTAGCGGGAGGACCTACAATGAGCAGTTCTTC. It specifies CSVLSGRTYNEQFF.

This clonotype showed up many times. The chain joins TRBV20-1 to TRBJ2-3; TRBD2 might be the D (5 bases). Trimming stripped 2 bases from V and 7 bases from J, with 13 bases between. Germline values: CDR1 DFQATT, CDR2 SNEGSKA (reference sequence). The CDR3 contains 13 residues. In DNA form, the CDR3 reads TGCAGTGCTAGACAGCGCTCGGGGAATACGCAGTATTTT. Translating gives CSARQRSGNTQYF.

By sample share, this clonotype is medium-sized. The chain uses TRBV20-1 and TRBJ1-5; D gene uncertain. The germline V gene encodes CDR1 DFQATT and CDR2 SNEGSKA (reference sequence). The CDR3 loop spans 14 amino acids. Trimming cost V 3 bases and J 6 bases, with 15 bases left between them. CDR3 in DNA: TGCAGTGCTAGCCCCATCGGGGTTAGTCAGCCCCAGCATTTT. Translating gives CSASPIGVSQPQHF.

The genes are TRBV5-6 and TRBJ2-1; D unresolved. The germline CDR1 and CDR2 sequences are SGHDT and YYEEEE. The CDR3 runs to 15 residues. V was clipped by 4 bases and J by 7 bases, with 18 bases between them. CDR3 amino acids: CASSAAPFAGNEQFF. The CDR3 DNA is TGTGCCAGCAGCGCGGCCCCTTTCGCCGGTAATGAGCAGTTCTTC. Using reference TRBV5-6 and TRBJ2-1 for the parts outside the CDR3, the full variable domain is DAGVTQSPTHLIKTRGQQVTLRCSPKSGHDTVSWYQQALGQGPQFIFQYYEEEERQRGNFPDRFSGHQFPNYSSELNVNALLLGDSALYLCASSAAPFAGNEQFFGPGTRLTVL.

This clonotype came up a few times. Mismatch with germline at one junction end may stem from a read error. The V call is TRBV29-1, the J call TRBJ2-7, with 7 bases that match TRBD2. Germline V gene lookup returns CDR1 SQVTM and CDR2 ANQGSEA. The CDR3 runs to 14 residues. CDR3 nucleotide sequence: TGCAGCGTTGAGCTATGGGGGGGGATCGGCGAGCAGCACTTC. Protein sequence: CSVELWGGIGEQHF.

This clonotype showed up just a few times. This sequence joins TRBV6-1 and TRBJ1-2; 12 bases are shared with TRBD1. The germline gives CDR1 MNHNS, CDR2 SASEGT. V lost 6 bases and J lost 8; bases outside the gene matches: 7. This CDR3 contains 14 residues. The CDR3 DNA is TGTGCCAGCAGAGGGGACAGGGGGCGCGGCGGCTACACCTTC. Translated: CASRGDRGRGGYTF.

This clonotype came up many times. The V gene is TRBV15, the J gene TRBJ1-2, with TRBD1 matching over 7 bases. The junction had 10 bases not matched to a gene; V was cut back by 3 bases and J by 6 bases. The CDR3 loop spans 15 amino acids. Germline assignment: CDR1 LNHNV and CDR2 YYDKDF (reference sequence). CDR3 loop: CATSSPRQGRHGYTF. As DNA, the CDR3 is TGTGCCACCAGCAGCCCCCGACAGGGAAGGCATGGCTACACCTTC.

This clonotype came up many times. This CDR3 is CASSLSGPGETQYF. The DNA of the CDR3 is TGTGCCAGCAGTTTAAGCGGGCCCGGTGAGACCCAGTACTTC. The chain joins TRBV12-3 or TRBV12-4 to TRBJ2-5; possibly TRBD2 for D (6 bases). CDR3 size: 14 residues. V was shortened by 2 bases and J by 5 bases, with 12 bases between the two germline ends.

This clonotype was detected ten times or more. The rearrangement links TRBV2 to TRBJ1-6, with 8 bases that match TRBD1. Germline assignment: CDR1 SNHLY and CDR2 FYNNEI. The junction had 7 bases not matched to a gene; V was cut back by 5 bases and J by 7 bases. The CDR3 extends over 15 amino acids. CDR3 in amino acids: CASSRQGMANSPLHF. The CDR3 nucleotides are TGTGCCAGCAGTCGACAGGGGATGGCGAATTCACCCCTCCACTTT.

This clonotype was seen a single time. A much more abundant neighbour one base away suggests this may be a read error. The chain joins TRBV2 to TRBJ2-3; D could derive from TRBD1 or TRBD2 (5 bases each). Germline V gives CDR1 SNHLY, CDR2 FYNNEI. This CDR3 comprises 13 residues. The CDR3 region is CSSSWDGSDTQYF. The CDR3 nucleotides read TGTTCCAGCAGTTGGGACGGATCAGATACGCAGTATTTT.

Many counts were recorded for this clonotype. V and J are TRBV5-1 and TRBJ1-1; 8 nucleotides agree with TRBD1. CDR3 size: 15 residues. Germline-derived CDR1 and CDR2 are SGHRS and YFSETQ. After removal of 4 bases from V and 1 base from J, the junction contained 6 bases not matched to a gene. Written as DNA, the CDR3 is TGCGCCAGCAGCCCGGACGGACAGGGGAACACTGAAGCTTTCTTT. Its protein product is CASSPDGQGNTEAFF.

Ten or more counts support this clonotype. The rearrangement uses TRBV18 and TRBJ2-2; no clear D. CDR3 size: 12 residues. The germline CDR1 and CDR2 sequences are KGHSH and LQKENI. Trimming pared 5 bases from V and 0 bases from J, leaving 1 base between. Written as DNA, the CDR3 is TGTGCCAGCTCAACGAACACCGGGGAGCTGTTTTTT. Protein sequence: CASSTNTGELFF. The full variable domain, rest sourced from reference TRBV18 and TRBJ2-2, is NAGVMQNPRHLVRRRGQEARLRCSPMKGHSHVYWYRQLPEEGLKFMVYLQKENIIDESGMPKERFSAEFPKEGPSILRIQQVVRGDSAAYFCASSTNTGELFFGEGSRLTVL.

Ten or more counts support this clonotype. This chain uses TRBV11-3 with TRBJ1-1, with a tentative D call TRBD1 (6 bases). There are 15 residues in the CDR3. Germline assignment: CDR1 SGHNT and CDR2 YENEEA. Trimming took 5 bases from V and 5 from J, leaving 18 bases between them. The DNA for the CDR3 is TGTGCCAGCAGCCGATATAAAGGGGGAGGTACTGAAGCTTTCTTT. It codes for CASSRYKGGGTEAFF.

This clonotype was detected ten times or more. The gene calls are TRBV5-5 and TRBJ1-1, with D hard to call. The V end lost 0 bases, the J end lost 3 bases, and 9 bases lay between the germline ends. The germline V gene has CDR1 SGHKS and CDR2 YYEKEE (reference sequence). CDR3 length: 14 residues. CDR3 sequence: CASSLEPLDTEAFF. In nucleotides, the CDR3 is TGTGCCAGCAGCTTGGAGCCCCTGGACACTGAAGCTTTCTTT.

The table lists this clonotype with many counts. This chain joins TRBV11-2 and TRBJ2-1; 9 bases align to TRBD2. The V and J ends lost 1 base and 0 bases, in that order; junction bases with no gene match: 7. The CDR3 is 18 residues long. In germline, CDR1 is SGHAT, CDR2 FQNNGV. The CDR3 here is CASSLVGGRGGSYNEQFF. DNA of the CDR3: TGTGCCAGCAGCTTAGTCGGCGGGCGGGGGGGCTCCTACAATGAGCAGTTCTTC.